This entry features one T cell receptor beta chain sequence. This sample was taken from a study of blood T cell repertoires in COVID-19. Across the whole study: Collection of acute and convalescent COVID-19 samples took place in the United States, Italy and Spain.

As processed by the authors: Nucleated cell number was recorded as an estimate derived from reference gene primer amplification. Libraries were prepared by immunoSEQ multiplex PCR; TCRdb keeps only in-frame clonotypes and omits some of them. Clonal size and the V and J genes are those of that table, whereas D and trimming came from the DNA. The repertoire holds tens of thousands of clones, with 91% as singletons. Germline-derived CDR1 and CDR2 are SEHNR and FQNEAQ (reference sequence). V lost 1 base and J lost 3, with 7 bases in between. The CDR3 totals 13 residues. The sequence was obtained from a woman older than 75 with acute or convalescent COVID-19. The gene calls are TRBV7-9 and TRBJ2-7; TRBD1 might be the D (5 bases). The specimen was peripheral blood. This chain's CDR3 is CASSLVTGYEQYF. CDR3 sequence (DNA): TGTGCCAGCAGCTTAGTTACAGGCTACGAGCAGTACTTC.